This T cell receptor (beta chain) came from a study of cytomegalovirus exposure and HLA in healthy donors. The J segment lost 1 base and the V segment lost 11 bases, leaving 14 bases of the junction unmatched. Per the germline V gene, CDR1 is SNHLY and CDR2 is FYNNEI. There are 18 residues in the CDR3. Study results and caveats: Some segments of the V type, notably TRBV6-2 and TRBV6-3, were excluded as indistinguishable. A later analysis showed HLA-associated TCR beta chains outstripping equally common others in clonal expansion.

As for this clone: Its cognate antigen is unknown.

Primers: 60 Vbeta forward and 13 Jbeta reverse. The protocol was immunoSEQ multiplex PCR, while the TCRdb copy is restricted to in-frame clones and leaves out a portion. Among more than 40,000 clones listed, about half were seen once. Material: PBMCs. The sequence was collected from a man aged 55 to 69 in good health and CMV-seronegative. The rearrangement uses TRBV2 and TRBJ2-2, with 12 bases that match TRBD2. The CDR3 reads CAVGIPLAGGRNTGELFF. The CDR3 nucleotides are TGTGCCGTGGGGATCCCCCTAGCGGGAGGGAGGAACACCGGGGAGCTGTTTTTT.